The text below deals with one T cell receptor (beta chain). Its antigen is still unknown. The CDR3 consists of 15 residues. Between the trimmed V and J ends, which lost 6 bases and 1 base, there was a span of 14 bases. Per germline, CDR1 MDHEN and CDR2 SYDVKM. This record belongs to a study of cytomegalovirus exposure and HLA in healthy donors. Study results and limitations: It emerged from a later analysis that several of the most significant clusters appeared to be linked to common viral pathogens. Researchers catalogued 160 or so TCR beta chains as cytomegalovirus-associated.

The study ran its PCR with 60 Vbeta and 13 Jbeta primers. Profiling relied on immunoSEQ multiplex PCR, and the TCRdb table lists in-frame clones only, not all of them. The sample includes 150,000 to 250,000 clones, around 83% of them seen just once. Sequenced: PBMCs. The receptor was isolated from a woman between 50 and 59 years old in good health and CMV-seropositive. The V gene is TRBV28, the J gene TRBJ2-3; D possibly corresponds to TRBD2 (6 bases). The CDR3 sequence is CASRPRGGGTDTQYF. In DNA, the CDR3 is TGTGCCAGCAGACCAAGGGGAGGCGGCACAGATACGCAGTATTTT. The full variable domain, rest sourced from reference TRBV28 and TRBJ2-3, is DVKVTQSSRYLVKRTGEKVFLECVQDMDHENMFWYRQDPGLGLRLIYFSYDVKMKEKGDIPEGYSVSREKKERFSLILESASTNQTSMYLCASRPRGGGTDTQYFGPGTRLTVL.